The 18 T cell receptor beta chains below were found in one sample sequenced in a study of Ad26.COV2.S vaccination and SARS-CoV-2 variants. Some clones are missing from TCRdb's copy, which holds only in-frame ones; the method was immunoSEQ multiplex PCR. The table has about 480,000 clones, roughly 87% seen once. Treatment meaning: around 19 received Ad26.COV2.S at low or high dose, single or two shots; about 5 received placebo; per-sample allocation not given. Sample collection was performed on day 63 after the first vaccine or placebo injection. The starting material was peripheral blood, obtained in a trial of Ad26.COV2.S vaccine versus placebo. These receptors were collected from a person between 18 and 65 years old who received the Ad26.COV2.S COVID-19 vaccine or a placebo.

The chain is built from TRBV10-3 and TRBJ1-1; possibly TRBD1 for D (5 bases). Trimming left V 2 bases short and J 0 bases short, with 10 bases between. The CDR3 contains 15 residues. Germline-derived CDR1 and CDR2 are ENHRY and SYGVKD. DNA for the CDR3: TGTGCCATCAGTGAGAGGGGCAGAGTGAACACTGAAGCTTTCTTT. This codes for CAISERGRVNTEAFF.

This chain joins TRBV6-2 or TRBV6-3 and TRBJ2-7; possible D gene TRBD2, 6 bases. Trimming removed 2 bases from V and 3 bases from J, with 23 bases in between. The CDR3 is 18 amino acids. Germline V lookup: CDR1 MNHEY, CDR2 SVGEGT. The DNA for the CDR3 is TGTGCCAGCAGTTACCCACTGCGTCTAGGCGGGATCGGCTACGAGCAGTACTTC. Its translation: CASSYPLRLGGIGYEQYF.

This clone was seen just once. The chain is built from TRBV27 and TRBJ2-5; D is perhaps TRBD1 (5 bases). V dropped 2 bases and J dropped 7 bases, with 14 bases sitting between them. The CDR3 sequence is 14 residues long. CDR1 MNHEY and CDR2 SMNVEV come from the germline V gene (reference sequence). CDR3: CASSLVGAVGTQYF. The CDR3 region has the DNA TGTGCCAGCAGTTTAGTAGGGGCCGTAGGGACCCAGTACTTC.

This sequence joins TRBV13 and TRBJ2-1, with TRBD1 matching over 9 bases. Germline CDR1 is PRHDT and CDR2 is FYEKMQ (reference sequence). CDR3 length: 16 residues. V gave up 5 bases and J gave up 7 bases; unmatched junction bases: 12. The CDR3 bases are TGTGCCAGCAGCAGAGGGGGGACAGGGTTAATAAATGAGCAGTTCTTC. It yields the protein CASSRGGTGLINEQFF.

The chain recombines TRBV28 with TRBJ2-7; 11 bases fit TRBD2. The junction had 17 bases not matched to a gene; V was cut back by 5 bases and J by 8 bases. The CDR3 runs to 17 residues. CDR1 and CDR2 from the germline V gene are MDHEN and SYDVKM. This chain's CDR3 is CASSLLTSGSPEGKQYF. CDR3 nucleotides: TGTGCCAGCAGTCTACTTACTAGCGGGAGCCCCGAGGGGAAGCAGTACTTC.

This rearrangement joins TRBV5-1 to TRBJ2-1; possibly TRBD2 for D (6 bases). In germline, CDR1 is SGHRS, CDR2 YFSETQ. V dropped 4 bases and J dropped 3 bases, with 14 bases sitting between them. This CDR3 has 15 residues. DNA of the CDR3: TGCGCCAGCAGCCGTGGGGGGTTAAGCTACAATGAGCAGTTCTTC. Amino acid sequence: CASSRGGLSYNEQFF.

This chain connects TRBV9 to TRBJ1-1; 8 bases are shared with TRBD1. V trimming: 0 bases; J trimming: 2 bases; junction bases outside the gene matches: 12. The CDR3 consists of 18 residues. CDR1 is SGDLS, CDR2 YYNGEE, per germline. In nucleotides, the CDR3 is TGTGCCAGCAGCGTAGGCCCCCCGGGACAGGAAATCAACACTGAAGCTTTCTTT. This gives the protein CASSVGPPGQEINTEAFF.

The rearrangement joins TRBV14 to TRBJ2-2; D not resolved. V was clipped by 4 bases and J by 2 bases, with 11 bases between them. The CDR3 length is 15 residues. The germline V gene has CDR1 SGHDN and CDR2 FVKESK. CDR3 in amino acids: CASSRIADNTGELFF. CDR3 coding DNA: TGTGCCAGCAGCCGAATAGCCGATAACACCGGGGAGCTGTTTTTT.

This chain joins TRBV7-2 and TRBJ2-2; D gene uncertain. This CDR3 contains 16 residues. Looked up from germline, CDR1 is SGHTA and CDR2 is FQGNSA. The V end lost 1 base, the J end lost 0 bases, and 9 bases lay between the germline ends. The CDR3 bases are TGTGCCAGCAGCTTAGAGAGCGATCCGAACACCGGGGAGCTGTTTTTT. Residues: CASSLESDPNTGELFF.

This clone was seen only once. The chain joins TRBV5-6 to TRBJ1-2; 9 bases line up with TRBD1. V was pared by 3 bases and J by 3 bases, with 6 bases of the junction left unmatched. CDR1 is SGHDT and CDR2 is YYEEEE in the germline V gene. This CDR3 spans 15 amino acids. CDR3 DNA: TGTGCCAGCAGCTCAACGGACAGGGGCTACTATGGCTACACCTTC. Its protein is CASSSTDRGYYGYTF.

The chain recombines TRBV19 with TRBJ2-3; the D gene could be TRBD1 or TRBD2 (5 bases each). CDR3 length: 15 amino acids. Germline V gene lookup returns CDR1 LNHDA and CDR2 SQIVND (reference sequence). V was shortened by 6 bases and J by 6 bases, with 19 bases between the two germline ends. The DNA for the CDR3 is TGTGCCAGTAGAACCTCCGGGGCAGCATCCGATACGCAGTATTTT. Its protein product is CASRTSGAASDTQYF.

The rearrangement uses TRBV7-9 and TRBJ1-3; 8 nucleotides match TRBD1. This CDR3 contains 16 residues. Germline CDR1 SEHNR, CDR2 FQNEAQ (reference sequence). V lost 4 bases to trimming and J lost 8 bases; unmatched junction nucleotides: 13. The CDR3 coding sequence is TGTGCCAGCAGCTCCCCTAGACCAGGGGGCTTGGACACCATATATTTT. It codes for CASSSPRPGGLDTIYF. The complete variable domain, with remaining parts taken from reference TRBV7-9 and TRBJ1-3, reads DTGVSQNPRHKITKRGQNVTFRCDPISEHNRLYWYRQTLGQGPEFLTYFQNEAQLEKSRLLSDRFSAERPKGSFSTLEIQRTEQGDSAMYLCASSSPRPGGLDTIYFGEGSWLTVV.

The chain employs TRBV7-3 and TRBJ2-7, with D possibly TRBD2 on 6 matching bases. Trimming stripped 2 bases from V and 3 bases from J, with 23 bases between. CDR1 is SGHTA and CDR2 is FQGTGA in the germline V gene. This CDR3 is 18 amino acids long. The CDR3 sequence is CASSLLAYKPGGSYEQYF. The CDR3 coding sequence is TGTGCCAGCAGCTTATTGGCTTACAAACCTGGGGGGAGCTACGAGCAGTACTTC.

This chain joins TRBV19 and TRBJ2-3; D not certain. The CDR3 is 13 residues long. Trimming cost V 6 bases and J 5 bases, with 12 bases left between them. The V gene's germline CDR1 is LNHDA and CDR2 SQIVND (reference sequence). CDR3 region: CASRFLAEDTQYF. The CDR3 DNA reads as TGTGCCAGTAGGTTCCTGGCAGAAGATACGCAGTATTTT.

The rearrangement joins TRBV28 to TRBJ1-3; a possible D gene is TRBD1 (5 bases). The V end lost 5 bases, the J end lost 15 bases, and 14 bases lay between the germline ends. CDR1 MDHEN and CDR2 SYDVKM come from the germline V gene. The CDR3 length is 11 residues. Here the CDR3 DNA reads TGTGCCAGCAGTATACTAGGGACGGCATATTTT. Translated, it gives CASSILGTAYF.

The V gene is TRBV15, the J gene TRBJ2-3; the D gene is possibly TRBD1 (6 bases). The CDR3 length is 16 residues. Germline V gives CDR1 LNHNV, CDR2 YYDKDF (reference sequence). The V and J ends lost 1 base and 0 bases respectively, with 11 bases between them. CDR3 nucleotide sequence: TGTGCCACCAGCAGAGGAGGGGGTCCTAGCACAGATACGCAGTATTTT. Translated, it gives CATSRGGGPSTDTQYF.

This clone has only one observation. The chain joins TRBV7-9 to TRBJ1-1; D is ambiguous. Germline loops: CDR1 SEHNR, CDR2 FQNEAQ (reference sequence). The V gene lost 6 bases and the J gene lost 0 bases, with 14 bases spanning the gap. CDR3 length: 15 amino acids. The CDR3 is CASRLLGGMNTEAFF. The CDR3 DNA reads TGTGCCAGCAGACTCCTAGGAGGGATGAACACTGAAGCTTTCTTT.

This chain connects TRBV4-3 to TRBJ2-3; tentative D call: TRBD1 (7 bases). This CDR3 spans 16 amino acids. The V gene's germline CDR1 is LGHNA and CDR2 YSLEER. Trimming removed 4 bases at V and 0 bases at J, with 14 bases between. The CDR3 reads CASSLGGTASTDTQYF. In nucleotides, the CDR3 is TGCGCCAGCAGCCTCGGCGGGACAGCCAGCACAGATACGCAGTATTTT.